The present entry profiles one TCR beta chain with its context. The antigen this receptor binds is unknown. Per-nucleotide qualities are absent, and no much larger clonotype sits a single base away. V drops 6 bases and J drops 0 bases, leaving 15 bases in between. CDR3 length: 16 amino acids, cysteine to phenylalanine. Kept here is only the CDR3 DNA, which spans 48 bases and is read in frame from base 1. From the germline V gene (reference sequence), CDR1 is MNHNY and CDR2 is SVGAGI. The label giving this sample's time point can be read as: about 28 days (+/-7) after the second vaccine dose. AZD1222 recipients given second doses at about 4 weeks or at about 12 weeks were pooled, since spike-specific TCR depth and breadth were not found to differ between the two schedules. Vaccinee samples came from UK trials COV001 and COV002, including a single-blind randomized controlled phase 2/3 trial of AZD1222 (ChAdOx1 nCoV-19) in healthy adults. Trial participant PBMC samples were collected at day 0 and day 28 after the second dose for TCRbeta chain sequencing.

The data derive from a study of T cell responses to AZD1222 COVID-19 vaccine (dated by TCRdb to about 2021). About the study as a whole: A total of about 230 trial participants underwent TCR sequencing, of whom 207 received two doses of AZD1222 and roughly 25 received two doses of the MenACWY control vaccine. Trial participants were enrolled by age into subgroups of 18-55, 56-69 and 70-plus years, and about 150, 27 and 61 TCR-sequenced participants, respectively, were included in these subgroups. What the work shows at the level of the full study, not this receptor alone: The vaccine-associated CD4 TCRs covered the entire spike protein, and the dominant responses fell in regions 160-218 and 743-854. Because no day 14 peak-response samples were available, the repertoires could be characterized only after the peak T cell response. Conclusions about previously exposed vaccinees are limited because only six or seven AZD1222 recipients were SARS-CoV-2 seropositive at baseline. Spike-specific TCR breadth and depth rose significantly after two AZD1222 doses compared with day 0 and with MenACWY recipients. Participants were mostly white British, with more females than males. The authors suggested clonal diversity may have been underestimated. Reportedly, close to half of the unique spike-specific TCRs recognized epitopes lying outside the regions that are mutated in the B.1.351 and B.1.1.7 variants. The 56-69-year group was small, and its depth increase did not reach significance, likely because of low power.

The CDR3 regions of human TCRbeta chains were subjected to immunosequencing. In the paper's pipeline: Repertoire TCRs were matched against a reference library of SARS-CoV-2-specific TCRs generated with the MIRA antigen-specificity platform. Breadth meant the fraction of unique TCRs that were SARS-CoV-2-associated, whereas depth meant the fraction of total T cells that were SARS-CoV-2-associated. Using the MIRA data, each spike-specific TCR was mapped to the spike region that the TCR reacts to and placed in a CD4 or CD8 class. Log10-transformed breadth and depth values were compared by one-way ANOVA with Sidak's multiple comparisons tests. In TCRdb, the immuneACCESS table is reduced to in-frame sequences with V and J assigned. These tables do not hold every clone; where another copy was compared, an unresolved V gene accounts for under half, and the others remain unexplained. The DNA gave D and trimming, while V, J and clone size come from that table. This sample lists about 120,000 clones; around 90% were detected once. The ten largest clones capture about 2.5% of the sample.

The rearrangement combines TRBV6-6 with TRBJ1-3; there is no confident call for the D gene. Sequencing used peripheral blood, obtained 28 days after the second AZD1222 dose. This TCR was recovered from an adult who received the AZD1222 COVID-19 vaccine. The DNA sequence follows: TGTGCCAGCAGCCCTTACTTAGGGAGCTCTGGAAACACCATATATTTT. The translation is CASSPYLGSSGNTIYF.